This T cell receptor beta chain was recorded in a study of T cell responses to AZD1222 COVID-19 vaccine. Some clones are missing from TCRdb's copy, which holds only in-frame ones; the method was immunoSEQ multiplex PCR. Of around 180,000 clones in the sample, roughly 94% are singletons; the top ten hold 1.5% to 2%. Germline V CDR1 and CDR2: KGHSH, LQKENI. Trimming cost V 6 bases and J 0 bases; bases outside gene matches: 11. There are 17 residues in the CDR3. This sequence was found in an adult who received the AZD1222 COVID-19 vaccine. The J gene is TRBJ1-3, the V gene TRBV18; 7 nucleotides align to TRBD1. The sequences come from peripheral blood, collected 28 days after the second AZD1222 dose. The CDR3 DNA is TGTGCCAGCTCTCTTGTTCAGGGGGACGCCTCTGGAAACACCATATATTTT. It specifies CASSLVQGDASGNTIYF.